One and the same sample provided the 27 T cell receptor beta chains below, sequenced in a study of blood T cell repertoires in COVID-19. Profiled with immunoSEQ multiplex PCR; TCRdb holds only in-frame clones, not every one. Of roughly 330,000 clones listed, around 84% were seen once; the top ten hold about 10%. Sequencing input: PBMCs or T cells enriched from blood (not recorded which). The receptors shown here come from a woman aged 18-35 years who had recovered from COVID-19.

This chain joins TRBV7-9 and TRBJ2-1, with D unresolved. The CDR3 is made up of 12 amino acids. V dropped 4 bases and J dropped 6 bases, with 7 bases sitting between them. Germline values: CDR1 SEHNR, CDR2 FQNEAQ (reference sequence). CDR3 nucleotide sequence: TGTGCCAGCAGCTCCCTTATCAATGAGCAGTTCTTC. As protein: CASSSLINEQFF.

The CDR3 is CASSPGVGGTEAFF. The CDR3 coding sequence is TGCGCCAGCAGCCCGGGGGTAGGCGGCACTGAAGCTTTCTTT. The chain recombines TRBV5-1 with TRBJ1-1, with a possible D match to TRBD1 (5 bases). The CDR3 is 14 amino acids. Germline loops: CDR1 SGHRS, CDR2 YFSETQ. Trimming left V 4 bases short and J 4 bases short, with 14 bases between.

CDR3 residues: CASSGLGLMNTEAFF. CDR3 nucleotide sequence: TGTGCCAGCAGCGGGTTGGGACTGATGAACACTGAAGCTTTCTTT. The chain carries TRBV9 and TRBJ1-1, with D perhaps TRBD1 (5 bases). CDR3 size: 15 residues. CDR1 SGDLS and CDR2 YYNGEE come from the germline V gene. Trimming pared 3 bases from V and 0 bases from J, leaving 12 bases between.

J is TRBJ2-7 and V is TRBV10-1; 10 nucleotides align to TRBD2. The CDR3 has 15 amino acids. Germline assignment: CDR1 WNHNN and CDR2 SYGVQD (reference sequence). J gave up 3 bases and V 3 bases, and 5 bases lay outside the gene matches. The CDR3 DNA follows: TGCGCCAGCAGTGAAGGGACTAGCGCGTACTACGAGCAGTACTTC. Its protein product is CASSEGTSAYYEQYF.

The chain joins TRBV2 to TRBJ2-5, with a weak D call TRBD2 (5 bases). The V and J ends lost 9 bases and 2 bases respectively, with 13 bases between them. This CDR3 has 13 residues. Germline V gives CDR1 SNHLY, CDR2 FYNNEI. Here the CDR3 DNA reads TGTGCCAGAGCCTCGGACTCGCAAGAGACCCAGTACTTC. This gives the protein CARASDSQETQYF.

The chain carries TRBV30 and TRBJ1-4, with 7 bases fitting TRBD1. CDR3 length equals 13 residues. Trimming at V came to 2 bases and at J to 8 bases, leaving 5 bases not matched to a gene. Germline V gene sequence: CDR1 GTSNPN, CDR2 SVGIG (reference sequence). CDR3 region: CAWSLGGGEKLFF. The CDR3 nucleotides read TGTGCCTGGAGTCTAGGGGGCGGGGAAAAACTGTTTTTT.

The chain has TRBV9 and TRBJ1-2; TRBD1 is a possible D gene (5 bases). The CDR3 is made up of 14 amino acids. Germline V gives CDR1 SGDLS, CDR2 YYNGEE. Between the trimmed V and J ends, which lost 5 bases and 3 bases, there was a span of 14 bases. The CDR3 coding sequence is TGTGCCAGCAGTGGCGGGACCAACCACTATGGCTACACCTTC. Its translation: CASSGGTNHYGYTF.

The chain employs TRBV12-5 and TRBJ2-3; 9 bases match TRBD1. Germline V gives CDR1 LGHNT, CDR2 FRNRAP. This CDR3 has 15 amino acids. V dropped 4 bases and J dropped 3; count of bases not matched to a gene: 5. This CDR3 reads CASGSGQGWTDTQYF. For the CDR3, the DNA is TGTGCTAGTGGTTCCGGACAGGGGTGGACAGATACGCAGTATTTT.

The rearrangement links TRBV5-1 to TRBJ1-3; maybe TRBD1 (6 bases). With 2 bases removed from V and 0 bases from J, the gap between germline ends came to 15 bases. Germline CDR1 and CDR2: SGHRS and YFSETQ. The CDR3 runs to 17 residues. In DNA, the CDR3 is TGCGCCAGCAGCTTCCTGGACAGTCAGAGCTCTGGAAACACCATATATTTT. Translation: CASSFLDSQSSGNTIYF. Drawing the rest from reference TRBV5-1 and TRBJ1-3, the complete variable domain is KAGVTQTPRYLIKTRGQQVTLSCSPISGHRSVSWYQQTPGQGLQFLFEYFSETQRNKGNFPGRFSGRQFSNSRSEMNVSTLELGDSALYLCASSFLDSQSSGNTIYFGEGSWLTVV.

V is TRBV15 and J is TRBJ2-7; the match to TRBD1 covers 10 bases. The CDR3 has 18 amino acids. The ends lost 0 bases at V and 5 bases at J; junction bases unmatched: 13. In germline, CDR1 is LNHNV, CDR2 YYDKDF (reference sequence). The DNA of the CDR3 is TGTGCCACCAGCAGAGACATCGTGGGACAGGGGTTATGGGACGAGCAGTACTTC. As protein: CATSRDIVGQGLWDEQYF.

CDR3 bases: TGCAGTGCTAGTAACGAGTTTAACTATGGCTACACCTTC. This codes for CSASNEFNYGYTF. This sequence joins TRBV20-1 and TRBJ1-2; D call uncertain. CDR1 and CDR2 (germline): DFQATT, SNEGSKA (reference sequence). This CDR3 is built from 13 residues. The ends were cut back, 3 bases at V and 1 base at J, with 9 bases in the middle.

J is TRBJ1-5 and V is TRBV2; 8 bases match TRBD1. Looked up from germline, CDR1 is SNHLY and CDR2 is FYNNEI. J was trimmed by 0 bases and V by 7 bases; bases with no gene match: 8. The CDR3 covers 16 residues. The CDR3 region has the DNA TGTGCCAGCATCCACCGGGACAGGTATAGCAATCAGCCCCAGCATTTT. This sequence encodes CASIHRDRYSNQPQHF. The full variable domain, its missing parts supplied by reference TRBV2 and TRBJ1-5, is EPEVTQTPSHQVTQMGQEVILRCVPISNHLYFYWYRQILGQKVEFLVSFYNNEISEKSEIFDDQFSVERPDGSNFTLKIRSTKLEDSAMYFCASIHRDRYSNQPQHFGDGTRLSIL.

The V and J genes are TRBV4-1 and TRBJ2-7; tentatively, D is TRBD1 (6 bases). The CDR3 totals 16 residues. Deletions cut 4 bases from V and 0 bases from J, with 16 bases between. CDR1 is MGHRA and CDR2 is YSYEKL in the germline V gene. CDR3 sequence (DNA): TGCGCCAGCAGCCCTATACAGGGCGTAAGCTCCTACGAGCAGTACTTC. Amino acids: CASSPIQGVSSYEQYF.

V usage is TRBV3-1 (or the pseudogene TRBV3-2) and J usage is TRBJ2-5; D gene uncertain. V lost 2 bases, J lost 4 bases, and 11 bases lay in between. This CDR3 contains 14 residues. Germline V gene data show CDR1 as LGHDT and CDR2 as YNNKEL (reference sequence). The CDR3 spells CASSQQPQIETQYF. The CDR3 region has the DNA TGTGCCAGCAGCCAACAACCACAAATAGAGACCCAGTACTTC.

This clone has more than one count but fewer than ten. V and J are TRBV5-1 and TRBJ1-2; a weak D match, TRBD1 (5 bases). The CDR3 loop spans 14 amino acids. Trimming left V 4 bases short and J 5 bases short, with 15 bases between. Germline V CDR1 and CDR2: SGHRS, YFSETQ. The CDR3 sequence is CASSPGTEGYGYTF. CDR3 sequence (DNA): TGCGCCAGCAGCCCCGGGACTGAGGGGTATGGCTACACCTTC.

J is TRBJ1-2 and V is TRBV27, with a tentative D call TRBD1 (6 bases). Germline V gene data show CDR1 as MNHEY and CDR2 as SMNVEV (reference sequence). The CDR3 length is 15 residues. V lost 0 bases and J 6 bases, leaving 14 bases between the germline ends. As DNA, the CDR3 is TGTGCCAGCAGTTTATCGGCCCAGGGGTTAAATGGCTACACCTTC. Residues: CASSLSAQGLNGYTF.

V is TRBV5-1 and J is TRBJ2-3; TRBD2 matches 10 bases. Looked up from germline, CDR1 is SGHRS and CDR2 is YFSETQ. The CDR3 is made up of 17 amino acids. Germline trimming cut 0 bases from V and 1 base from J; bases unmatched to any gene: 5. CDR3 nucleotides: TGCGCCAGCAGCTTGGACGCCGGGACTAGCGGCACAGATACGCAGTATTTT. It specifies CASSLDAGTSGTDTQYF. Based on the CDR3 plus reference TRBV5-1 and TRBJ2-3, the full variable domain is KAGVTQTPRYLIKTRGQQVTLSCSPISGHRSVSWYQQTPGQGLQFLFEYFSETQRNKGNFPGRFSGRQFSNSRSEMNVSTLELGDSALYLCASSLDAGTSGTDTQYFGPGTRLTVL.

The chain has TRBV10-3 and TRBJ1-2, with unresolved D. There are 16 residues in the CDR3. Trimming took 3 bases from V and 0 from J, leaving 14 bases between them. Per the germline V gene, CDR1 is ENHRY and CDR2 is SYGVKD. CDR3 sequence: CAISEFDTEANYGYTF. The CDR3 DNA is TGTGCCATCAGTGAATTTGACACCGAAGCTAACTATGGCTACACCTTC.

The chain employs TRBV7-5 and TRBJ2-1; the table's D gene call, TRBD2, was not cross checked with the DNA. TRBV7-5 is classified as a pseudogene. The CDR3 has 17 residues. This CDR3 is CVRSLGPWREGLNEQFF. CDR3 sequence (DNA): TGTGTCAGAAGCTTAGGGCCCTGGCGGGAGGGCCTTAATGAGCAGTTCTTC.

DNA of the CDR3: TGCGCCAGCAGCTTGAGGGGGTCCTATGGCTACACCTTC. Encoded protein: CASSLRGSYGYTF. J is TRBJ1-2 and V is TRBV5-1; a possible D gene is TRBD1 (6 bases). CDR3 size: 13 residues. Looked up from germline, CDR1 is SGHRS and CDR2 is YFSETQ. Trimming took off 1 base at V and 4 bases at J, with 8 bases between the two ends. Full variable domain (outside the CDR3, taken from reference TRBV5-1 and TRBJ1-2): KAGVTQTPRYLIKTRGQQVTLSCSPISGHRSVSWYQQTPGQGLQFLFEYFSETQRNKGNFPGRFSGRQFSNSRSEMNVSTLELGDSALYLCASSLRGSYGYTFGSGTRLTVV.

This chain connects TRBV27 to TRBJ2-7; 9 nucleotides align to TRBD1. CDR1 and CDR2 (germline): MNHEY, SMNVEV (reference sequence). After removal of 2 bases from V and 5 bases from J, the junction contained 7 bases not matched to a gene. This CDR3 comprises 15 residues. CDR3 amino acids: CASSLGGQGFDEQYF. CDR3 in DNA: TGTGCCAGCAGTTTAGGGGGACAGGGTTTCGACGAGCAGTACTTC.

CDR3 DNA: TGTGCCAGCAGCACCGGGACAGAGCCCTACAATGAGCAGTTCTTC. Amino acids: CASSTGTEPYNEQFF. This sequence joins TRBV28 and TRBJ2-1; 7 positions match TRBD1. The CDR3 length is 15 residues. Germline CDR1 reads MDHEN; CDR2 reads SYDVKM. The V segment lost 6 bases and the J segment 2 bases; nucleotides outside the gene matches: 7.

The chain employs TRBV7-9 and TRBJ2-7, with 14 bases lining up with TRBD2. J was trimmed by 2 bases and V by 5 bases; bases with no gene match: 11. Germline assignment: CDR1 SEHNR and CDR2 FQNEAQ (reference sequence). The CDR3 runs to 18 residues. The CDR3 here is CASSHKTSGGAPAYEQYF. For the CDR3, the DNA is TGTGCCAGCAGCCACAAGACTAGCGGGGGGGCGCCGGCCTACGAGCAGTACTTC. Filled out from reference TRBV7-9 and TRBJ2-7, the complete variable domain reads DTGVSQNPRHKITKRGQNVTFRCDPISEHNRLYWYRQTLGQGPEFLTYFQNEAQLEKSRLLSDRFSAERPKGSFSTLEIQRTEQGDSAMYLCASSHKTSGGAPAYEQYFGPGTRLTVT.

The chain employs TRBV10-3 and TRBJ2-2, with a tentative D call TRBD1 (6 bases). This CDR3 has 16 residues. Trimming cost V 3 bases and J 4 bases, with 15 bases left between them. Germline values: CDR1 ENHRY, CDR2 SYGVKD. CDR3 sequence (DNA): TGTGCCATCAGTGATGGGCAGGGGCGAGCCACCGGGGAGCTGTTTTTT. Residues: CAISDGQGRATGELFF.

The count of this clone is one. The V and J genes are TRBV24-1 and TRBJ2-7, with 11 bases matching TRBD2. Germline V CDR1 and CDR2: KGHDR, SFDVKD. V was clipped by 3 bases and J by 2 bases; unmatched bases: 5. CDR3 length: 16 residues. In DNA form, the CDR3 reads TGTGCCACCAGTGATCCCGGGACTAGCGGCACCTACGAGCAGTACTTC. It specifies CATSDPGTSGTYEQYF.

The chain has TRBV5-1 and TRBJ1-2; perhaps TRBD1 as D (5 bases). V was clipped by 4 bases and J by 8 bases, with 18 bases between them. The CDR3 loop spans 14 amino acids. CDR1 and CDR2 (germline): SGHRS, YFSETQ. In DNA, the CDR3 is TGCGCCAGCAGCCCTATGGGGCGGCAGGAGGGCTACACCTTC. This sequence encodes CASSPMGRQEGYTF.

The chain carries TRBV30 and TRBJ1-1; D perhaps matches TRBD1 (5 bases). V was pared by 2 bases and J by 0 bases, with 7 bases between. CDR1 and CDR2 (germline): GTSNPN, SVGIG (reference sequence). The CDR3 contains 13 residues. The CDR3 is CAWSYRLNTEAFF. DNA for the CDR3: TGTGCCTGGAGTTACAGGTTGAACACTGAAGCTTTCTTT.